This is a list of T cell receptor beta chains from one sample in a study of blood T cell repertoires in COVID-19. Assay: immunoSEQ multiplex PCR; the TCRdb copy retains only in-frame clones and omits some. This sample has 70,000 to 100,000 clones, with roughly 86% found just once. The sequenced sample was peripheral blood. The receptors shown here come from a man in his forties or fifties with active or convalescent COVID-19. Each CDR3 is given with its conserved first and last residue. Each record gives: J gene, D gene, clone size, V gene, CDR3 protein, CDR3 DNA. The D gene is left open where the match is weak. Some rows mark clone size as missing; the rest say once, few, many or name a class of expanded clone.

j_call: TRBJ2-5
d_call: .
clone_size: .
v_call: TRBV11-2
cdr3_aa: CASSGGLGETQYF
cdr3_nt: TGTGCCAGCAGCGGGGGGTTAGGGGAGACCCAGTACTTC

j_call: TRBJ2-7
d_call: TRBD1
clone_size: once
v_call: TRBV27
cdr3_aa: CASSSGTGGYEQYF
cdr3_nt: TGTGCCAGCTCCTCCGGGACAGGGGGCTACGAGCAGTACTTC

j_call: TRBJ2-5
d_call: TRBD1
clone_size: .
v_call: TRBV10-3
cdr3_aa: CAISESGQEETQYF
cdr3_nt: TGTGCCATCAGTGAGTCGGGACAGGAAGAGACCCAGTACTTC

j_call: TRBJ1-2
d_call: .
clone_size: medium-sized
v_call: TRBV28
cdr3_aa: CASSSLRTYNYGYTF
cdr3_nt: TGTGCCAGCAGTTCCCTCCGGACTTATAACTATGGCTACACCTTC

j_call: TRBJ2-3
d_call: .
clone_size: .
v_call: TRBV5-1
cdr3_aa: CASSLEGLRTDTQYF
cdr3_nt: TGCGCCAGCAGCTTGGAGGGACTTCGCACAGATACGCAGTATTTT

j_call: TRBJ2-5
d_call: TRBD2
clone_size: once
v_call: TRBV5-5
cdr3_aa: CASSLEPGLAGTLQETQYF
cdr3_nt: TGTGCCAGCAGCTTGGAACCGGGACTAGCGGGGACCTTACAAGAGACCCAGTACTTC

j_call: TRBJ2-1
d_call: .
clone_size: .
v_call: TRBV11-2
cdr3_aa: CASSLRPQGNEQFF
cdr3_nt: TGTGCCAGCAGCCTCCGACCCCAGGGTAATGAGCAGTTCTTC

j_call: TRBJ1-1
d_call: TRBD1
clone_size: .
v_call: TRBV6-5
cdr3_aa: CASQTGGTNTEAFF
cdr3_nt: TGTGCCAGCCAGACAGGGGGCACCAACACTGAAGCTTTCTTT

j_call: TRBJ1-3
d_call: .
clone_size: .
v_call: TRBV2
cdr3_aa: CASSDATGVGNTIYF
cdr3_nt: TGTGCCAGCAGTGACGCGACAGGAGTTGGAAACACCATATATTTT

j_call: TRBJ1-4
d_call: TRBD1
clone_size: .
v_call: TRBV7-9
cdr3_aa: CASSLVGTGSEKLFF
cdr3_nt: TGTGCCAGCAGCTTAGTAGGGACAGGGAGTGAAAAACTGTTTTTT

j_call: TRBJ1-1
d_call: TRBD1
clone_size: .
v_call: TRBV11-2
cdr3_aa: CASSWTGIEAFF
cdr3_nt: TGTGCCAGCAGCTGGACAGGTATCGAAGCTTTCTTT

j_call: TRBJ2-5
d_call: .
clone_size: .
v_call: TRBV9
cdr3_aa: CASSESGGGGHETQYF
cdr3_nt: TGTGCCAGCAGCGAGTCGGGGGGCGGTGGGCACGAGACCCAGTACTTC

j_call: TRBJ2-1
d_call: TRBD2
clone_size: .
v_call: TRBV5-1
cdr3_aa: CASGGGTTNNEQFF
cdr3_nt: TGCGCCAGCGGCGGGGGTACCACTAACAATGAGCAGTTCTTC

j_call: TRBJ1-2
d_call: .
clone_size: few
v_call: TRBV15
cdr3_aa: CATSRDPGGLDGYTF
cdr3_nt: TGTGCCACCAGCAGAGATCCTGGGGGCCTGGATGGCTACACCTTC

j_call: TRBJ2-3
d_call: TRBD1
clone_size: .
v_call: TRBV29-1
cdr3_aa: CSGAGQGATDTQYF
cdr3_nt: TGCAGCGGTGCGGGACAGGGGGCCACAGATACGCAGTATTTT

j_call: TRBJ2-2
d_call: .
clone_size: few
v_call: TRBV19
cdr3_aa: CASSIEIQSLRELFF
cdr3_nt: TGTGCCAGTAGTATAGAGATACAATCTCTTCGGGAGCTGTTTTTT

j_call: TRBJ2-5
d_call: .
clone_size: once
v_call: TRBV11-2
cdr3_aa: CATQASGMETQYF
cdr3_nt: TGTGCCACTCAGGCCTCCGGGATGGAGACCCAGTACTTC

j_call: TRBJ1-1
d_call: .
clone_size: .
v_call: TRBV9
cdr3_aa: CASSVGQNQNTEAFF
cdr3_nt: TGTGCCAGCAGCGTAGGCCAGAACCAGAACACTGAAGCTTTCTTT

j_call: TRBJ2-1
d_call: TRBD2
clone_size: .
v_call: TRBV9
cdr3_aa: CASSRTSGVNEQFF
cdr3_nt: TGTGCCAGCAGCCGGACTAGCGGGGTCAATGAGCAGTTCTTC

j_call: TRBJ1-2
d_call: .
clone_size: .
v_call: TRBV19
cdr3_aa: CGTRRGTYGYTF
cdr3_nt: TGTGGCACGAGGCGCGGTACCTATGGCTACACCTTC

j_call: TRBJ1-2
d_call: .
clone_size: .
v_call: TRBV29-1
cdr3_aa: CSVEGGQGFTYGYTF
cdr3_nt: TGCAGCGTTGAAGGGGGCCAGGGGTTTACCTATGGCTACACCTTC

j_call: TRBJ1-2
d_call: .
clone_size: few
v_call: TRBV24-1
cdr3_aa: CATSPPDSSLYGYTF
cdr3_nt: TGTGCCACCAGTCCCCCGGACAGTTCTCTCTATGGCTACACCTTC

j_call: TRBJ1-3
d_call: .
clone_size: .
v_call: TRBV6-5
cdr3_aa: CASSQEASGNTIYF
cdr3_nt: TGTGCCAGCAGCCAGGAGGCCTCTGGAAACACCATATATTTT

j_call: TRBJ2-1
d_call: .
clone_size: .
v_call: TRBV19
cdr3_aa: CASSKQGSVNEQFF
cdr3_nt: TGTGCCAGTAGCAAACAGGGTTCGGTGAATGAGCAGTTCTTC

j_call: TRBJ1-2
d_call: TRBD1
clone_size: .
v_call: TRBV3-1/TRBV3-2
cdr3_aa: CASSQGRDSGYTF
cdr3_nt: TGTGCCAGCAGCCAAGGCAGGGACAGTGGCTACACCTTC

j_call: TRBJ2-2
d_call: TRBD1
clone_size: .
v_call: TRBV28
cdr3_aa: CASRADRGRTGELFF
cdr3_nt: TGTGCCAGCAGGGCCGACAGGGGGCGAACCGGGGAGCTGTTTTTT

j_call: TRBJ2-1
d_call: .
clone_size: .
v_call: TRBV19
cdr3_aa: CASSTQGRLNYNEQFF
cdr3_nt: TGTGCCAGTAGTACCCAGGGGCGACTTAACTACAATGAGCAGTTCTTC

j_call: TRBJ2-3
d_call: .
clone_size: .
v_call: TRBV24-1
cdr3_aa: CATSERGDTQYF
cdr3_nt: TGTGCCACCAGTGAGAGGGGGGATACGCAGTATTTT

j_call: TRBJ2-7
d_call: .
clone_size: .
v_call: TRBV24-1
cdr3_aa: CATSDSGSLGLDEQYF
cdr3_nt: TGTGCCACCAGTGATTCGGGGTCCCTCGGGCTGGACGAGCAGTACTTC

j_call: TRBJ1-2
d_call: TRBD1
clone_size: .
v_call: TRBV27
cdr3_aa: CASSLTGTGVYGYTF
cdr3_nt: TGTGCCAGCAGTCTCACTGGGACAGGGGTATATGGCTACACCTTC

j_call: TRBJ1-5
d_call: .
clone_size: .
v_call: TRBV27
cdr3_aa: CASRLRQDPNQPQHF
cdr3_nt: TGTGCCAGCAGGCTCAGACAGGACCCGAATCAGCCCCAGCATTTT

j_call: TRBJ1-1
d_call: .
clone_size: .
v_call: TRBV12-3/TRBV12-4
cdr3_aa: CASSYSGLPEAFF
cdr3_nt: TGTGCCAGCAGTTACAGTGGCCTCCCTGAAGCTTTCTTT

j_call: TRBJ2-7
d_call: TRBD1
clone_size: .
v_call: TRBV6-2/TRBV6-3
cdr3_aa: CASSSPGDRAYEQYF
cdr3_nt: TGTGCCAGCAGTTCCCCCGGGGACAGAGCCTACGAGCAGTACTTC

j_call: TRBJ1-2
d_call: TRBD1
clone_size: .
v_call: TRBV28
cdr3_aa: CASTLGTADGYTF
cdr3_nt: TGTGCCAGCACTCTCGGGACAGCCGATGGCTACACCTTC

j_call: TRBJ1-4
d_call: .
clone_size: .
v_call: TRBV5-1
cdr3_aa: CASSLTDPTNEKLFF
cdr3_nt: TGCGCCAGCAGCCTCACAGATCCAACTAATGAAAAACTGTTTTTT

j_call: TRBJ2-2
d_call: TRBD2
clone_size: .
v_call: TRBV9
cdr3_aa: CASSVDPSGGLHGELFF
cdr3_nt: TGTGCCAGCAGCGTAGATCCTAGCGGGGGGTTGCACGGGGAGCTGTTTTTT

j_call: TRBJ1-1
d_call: .
clone_size: once
v_call: TRBV18
cdr3_aa: CASSPGEGTEAFF
cdr3_nt: TGTGCCAGCTCACCAGGGGAGGGCACTGAAGCTTTCTTT

j_call: TRBJ2-6
d_call: TRBD1
clone_size: .
v_call: TRBV5-1
cdr3_aa: CASSLATGGGVLTF
cdr3_nt: TGCGCCAGCAGCTTGGCGACAGGGGGCGGCGTCCTGACTTTC

j_call: TRBJ1-6
d_call: TRBD1
clone_size: few
v_call: TRBV27
cdr3_aa: CASSSPGQGNTLHF
cdr3_nt: TGTGCCAGCAGTTCGCCGGGACAGGGGAACACCCTCCACTTT

j_call: TRBJ2-3
d_call: TRBD2
clone_size: .
v_call: TRBV19
cdr3_aa: CASSATSGGATDTQYF
cdr3_nt: TGTGCCAGTAGTGCTACTAGCGGGGGGGCCACAGATACGCAGTATTTT

j_call: TRBJ2-4
d_call: .
clone_size: .
v_call: TRBV5-1
cdr3_aa: CASSLLSGIAKNIQYF
cdr3_nt: TGCGCCAGCAGCCTCTTATCCGGGATAGCCAAAAACATTCAGTACTTC

j_call: TRBJ1-2
d_call: .
clone_size: .
v_call: TRBV12-3/TRBV12-4
cdr3_aa: CASSLDTYGYTF
cdr3_nt: TGTGCCAGCAGTTTAGATACTTATGGCTACACCTTC

j_call: TRBJ1-2
d_call: TRBD1
clone_size: few
v_call: TRBV9
cdr3_aa: CASSGPTGDGYTF
cdr3_nt: TGTGCCAGCAGCGGCCCGACAGGGGACGGCTACACCTTC

j_call: TRBJ2-2
d_call: TRBD2
clone_size: .
v_call: TRBV18
cdr3_aa: CASSPWTSGGGELFF
cdr3_nt: TGTGCCAGCTCACCATGGACTAGCGGAGGCGGGGAGCTGTTTTTT